Listed here are 17 T cell receptor beta chains from one sample, sequenced in a study of beta chain features in type 1 diabetes. General observations from the study: People with Type 1 diabetes carried modestly yet significantly shorter TCRB CDR3s in all four CD4+ subsets.

The antigens of these receptors remain unknown. Every isolated RNA sample was fully reverse transcribed, so sequencing captured expressed TCRB transcripts. Sequencing used immunoSEQ multiplex PCR; TCRdb keeps in-frame clones, though not all of them. This sample has around 150,000 clones; more than 60% occur once, and the top ten carry approximately 0.089%. The sample was naive CD4+ T cells from blood. These TCRs come from a man aged 25 to 40 with type 1 diabetes.

The chain recombines TRBV2 with TRBJ2-1, with TRBD1 as a possible D gene (6 bases). The CDR3 sequence is 12 residues long. Trimming left V 4 bases short and J 9 bases short, with 10 bases between. Germline CDR1 is SNHLY and CDR2 is FYNNEI. As DNA, the CDR3 is TGTGCCAGCAGTGCACAGGGTTCTGAGCAGTTCTTC. Translating it yields CASSAQGSEQFF.

The gene calls are TRBV5-1 and TRBJ2-5, with D unclear. This CDR3 is 11 amino acids long. CDR1 SGHRS and CDR2 YFSETQ come from the germline V gene. Trimming removed 4 bases at V and 0 bases at J, with 1 base between. CDR3 nucleotides: TGCGCCAGCAGCGACCAAGAGACCCAGTACTTC. Protein product: CASSDQETQYF.

This rearrangement joins TRBV4-3 to TRBJ2-5; tentatively, D is TRBD2 (5 bases). V was clipped by 1 base and J by 5 bases, with 14 bases between them. The germline V gene encodes CDR1 LGHNA and CDR2 YSLEER. The length of the CDR3 is 15 residues. The CDR3 loop reads CASSQGRVSSETQYF. The CDR3 DNA is TGCGCCAGCAGCCAAGGACGCGTATCTAGCGAGACCCAGTACTTC.

This clone was detected only once. The V call is TRBV29-1, the J call TRBJ1-1; 7 bases are a match to TRBD1. CDR1 is SQVTM, CDR2 ANQGSEA, per germline. The trim removed 4 bases at V and 5 bases at J, leaving 10 bases unmatched. The CDR3 has 14 amino acids. The CDR3 sequence is CSVVATGRRTEAFF. In nucleotides, the CDR3 is TGCAGCGTTGTAGCGACAGGGCGACGAACTGAAGCTTTCTTT.

A single count supports this clone. This chain connects TRBV29-1 to TRBJ2-5, with D unclear. This CDR3 is 11 amino acids long. Germline V gives CDR1 SQVTM, CDR2 ANQGSEA. Trimming took 3 bases from V and 2 from J, leaving 4 bases between them. The CDR3 protein is CSVEWQETQYF. DNA for the CDR3: TGCAGCGTTGAGTGGCAAGAGACCCAGTACTTC.

This chain uses TRBV9 with TRBJ1-4, with TRBD1 matching 7 bases. This CDR3 spans 13 amino acids. With 4 bases clipped from V and 6 bases from J, the junction kept 3 bases outside the gene matches. The V gene's germline CDR1 is SGDLS and CDR2 YYNGEE. DNA for the CDR3: TGTGCCAGCAGCACCGACAGGGATGAAAAACTGTTTTTT. Translating gives CASSTDRDEKLFF.

This clone occurred once. The chain couples TRBV11-2 to TRBJ2-5, with 12 nucleotides matching TRBD2. CDR3 length: 14 residues. Germline loops: CDR1 SGHAT, CDR2 FQNNGV. V shed 5 bases and J 5 bases; nucleotides not matched to a gene: 3. The CDR3 is CASSPGTSGETQYF. In DNA form, the CDR3 reads TGTGCCAGCAGCCCCGGGACTAGCGGGGAGACCCAGTACTTC.

The chain uses TRBV5-1 and TRBJ2-1, with a tentative D call TRBD2 (6 bases). CDR3 length: 13 amino acids. V shed 4 bases and J shed 7 bases, with 12 bases lying between them. CDR1 SGHRS and CDR2 YFSETQ come from the germline V gene. The chain's CDR3 is CASSPGTPNEQFF. The DNA of the CDR3 is TGCGCCAGCAGCCCCGGGACTCCGAATGAGCAGTTCTTC.

The gene calls are TRBV5-1 and TRBJ2-3; the D gene is possibly TRBD1 (6 bases). The CDR3 length is 12 residues. V gave up 5 bases and J gave up 4 bases, with 8 bases separating them. Germline V lookup: CDR1 SGHRS, CDR2 YFSETQ. The CDR3 region has the DNA TGCGCCAGCAGGACAGGTGCAGATACGCAGTATTTT. This translates into CASRTGADTQYF.

This clone was recorded a few times. Other nucleotide sequences from this sample produce the same CDR3. The CDR3 coding sequence is TGTGCCAGCTCCCTTGGGCTGGGCACAGATACGCAGTATTTT. Protein sequence: CASSLGLGTDTQYF. The genes are TRBV27 and TRBJ2-3; no firm D call. The germline V gene has CDR1 MNHEY and CDR2 SMNVEV (reference sequence). V lost 8 bases to trimming and J lost 1 base, with 13 bases between them. The CDR3 extends over 14 amino acids.

Only a few counts were recorded for this clone. CDR3 protein: CASSFGQPNEQFF. The CDR3 DNA is TGTGCCAGTAGCTTCGGACAGCCGAATGAGCAGTTCTTC. The chain links TRBV19 to TRBJ2-1, with a weak D call TRBD1 (6 bases). The V end was cut by 6 bases, the J end by 7 bases, with 13 bases between. Germline loops: CDR1 LNHDA, CDR2 SQIVND (reference sequence). The CDR3 runs to 13 residues.

The chain has TRBV6-6 and TRBJ1-1; D is undetermined. Germline assignment: CDR1 MNHNY and CDR2 SVGAGI (reference sequence). The CDR3 contains 13 residues. V lost 4 bases and J lost 4, with 10 bases in between. DNA for the CDR3: TGTGCCAGCAGTTGGTGGGGTAGCACTGAAGCTTTCTTT. This codes for CASSWWGSTEAFF.

CDR3 loop: CSVEVSVTDTQYF. CDR3 bases: TGCAGCGTTGAAGTCTCGGTCACAGATACGCAGTATTTT. The J gene is TRBJ2-3, the V gene TRBV29-1; D gene uncertain. Germline assignment: CDR1 SQVTM and CDR2 ANQGSEA. This CDR3 is 13 amino acids long. Trimming took 1 base from V and 2 from J, leaving 7 bases between them.

The chain employs TRBV29-1 and TRBJ1-3; TRBD1 agrees at 7 bases. This CDR3 is 14 amino acids long. V lost 2 bases, J lost 4 bases, and 5 bases stayed unmatched. The germline CDR1 and CDR2 sequences are SQVTM and ANQGSEA. CDR3 region: CSVEWQGVGNTIYF. DNA of the CDR3: TGCAGCGTTGAATGGCAGGGGGTCGGAAACACCATATATTTT. Supplemented by reference TRBV29-1 and TRBJ1-3, the full variable domain reads SAVISQKPSRDICQRGTSLTIQCQVDSQVTMMFWYRQQPGQSLTLIATANQGSEATYESGFVIDKFPISRPNLTFSTLTVSNMSPEDSSIYLCSVEWQGVGNTIYFGEGSWLTVV.

The V gene is TRBV30, the J gene TRBJ2-5, with 10 bases identical to TRBD2. CDR1 GTSNPN and CDR2 SVGIG come from the germline V gene (reference sequence). V trimming: 1 base; J trimming: 1 base; junction bases outside the gene matches: 3. The CDR3 runs to 15 residues. The CDR3 here is CAWSEASGGQETQYF. CDR3 bases: TGTGCCTGGAGTGAGGCTAGCGGGGGCCAAGAGACCCAGTACTTC.

The rearrangement joins TRBV20-1 to TRBJ2-7; a possible D gene is TRBD2 (6 bases). Trimming removed 3 bases from V and 5 bases from J, with 8 bases in between. The CDR3 covers 11 residues. From germline, CDR1 is DFQATT and CDR2 SNEGSKA (reference sequence). DNA for the CDR3: TGCAGTGCTAGTGGCGGGGACGAGCAGTACTTC. This gives the protein CSASGGDEQYF.

The chain has TRBV29-1 and TRBJ1-4; D is ambiguous. Trimming cost V 4 bases and J 5 bases, with 5 bases left between them. Germline V CDR1 and CDR2: SQVTM, ANQGSEA. The CDR3 totals 11 residues. As DNA, the CDR3 is TGCAGCGTTGTCCTGAATGAAAAACTGTTTTTT. Protein: CSVVLNEKLFF.